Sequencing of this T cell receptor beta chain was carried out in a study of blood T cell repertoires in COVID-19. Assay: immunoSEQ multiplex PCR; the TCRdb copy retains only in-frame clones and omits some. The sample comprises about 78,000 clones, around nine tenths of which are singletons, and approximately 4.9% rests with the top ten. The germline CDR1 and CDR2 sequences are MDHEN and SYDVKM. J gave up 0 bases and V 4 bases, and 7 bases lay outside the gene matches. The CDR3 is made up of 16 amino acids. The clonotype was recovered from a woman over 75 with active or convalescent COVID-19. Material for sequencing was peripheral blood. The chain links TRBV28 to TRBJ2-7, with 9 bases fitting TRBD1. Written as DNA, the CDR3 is TGTGCCAGCAGTTCTACCGGGACAGGGCGCTCCTACGAGCAGTACTTC. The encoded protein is CASSSTGTGRSYEQYF.